This TCR beta chain was recovered during a study of blood T cell repertoires in COVID-19. TCRdb keeps only in-frame clones here, not all; method: immunoSEQ multiplex PCR. The sample yields about 360,000 clones, about 87% seen once. Per the germline V gene, CDR1 is SEHNR and CDR2 is FQNEAQ (reference sequence). Losses at the gene ends were 8 bases for V and 8 bases for J; bases not matched to a gene: 11. The CDR3 contains 14 residues. The V call is TRBV7-9, the J call TRBJ2-1; TRBD1 matches 8 bases. Sequencing was performed on peripheral blood. This receptor was taken from a human donor in a cohort sampled during active COVID-19. The CDR3 region is CASAVVTGVHEQFF. CDR3 coding DNA: TGTGCCAGCGCAGTAGTGACAGGGGTGCATGAGCAGTTCTTC.